The clone carrying this TCR beta chain appeared a few times. Its antigen is not known. The unsorted libraries were made from 2 million PBMCs kept at -80 C. The entry originates in a study of neurological immune-mediated disorders. Study-level results: The study found no CDR3 amino acid sequences shared by expanded clones across subjects, suggesting private repertoires in all groups.

Trimming stripped 10 bases from V and 4 bases from J, with 16 bases between. There are 14 residues in the CDR3. Per the germline V gene, CDR1 is KGHDR and CDR2 is SFDVKD. The cDNA was generated by 5'RACE with 10-nucleotide random UMIs. Every sequencing run generated over 190 million TCR-beta sequences from 15-18 subjects. TCRdb reprocessed the 5' RACE reads via MiXCR and lists one record per CDR3 protein. The sample lists about 36,000 distinct CDR3 sequences, approximately 10% occurring once. Sequencing was done on a sample of PBMCs. The sequence derives from a woman aged 25 to 39 with HTLV-1-associated myelopathy (HAM/TSP). The chain combines TRBV24-1 with TRBJ2-1; weak D call: TRBD2 (6 bases). CDR3 coding DNA: TGTGCCACAGCGGCGGGGTCAGATTACAATGAGCAGTTCTTC. It translates to CATAAGSDYNEQFF.